This T cell receptor (beta chain) emerged from a study of T cell responses to AZD1222 COVID-19 vaccine. Study-wide findings and caveats: In the spike-specific TCR repertoire, nearly half reportedly target unmutated variant regions. Breadth and depth of Spike-specific TCRs rose after two AZD1222 doses. The repertoires were collected only after the peak T cell response. A mostly white British donor set with more females was recruited, and clonal diversity was possibly underestimated.

Measured with immunoSEQ multiplex PCR; TCRdb has only the in-frame clones, and not every one. The data contain under 150,000 clones, roughly 85% of them singletons. A remark on this clone: The antigen remains unidentified.

The CDR3 loop spans 14 amino acids. Germline lookup yields CDR1 LGHDT and CDR2 YNNKEL (reference sequence). V shed 3 bases and J shed 12 bases, with 18 bases lying between them. The chain uses TRBV3-1 (or the pseudogene TRBV3-2) and TRBJ2-1; tentative D call: TRBD1 (5 bases). Here the sequenced sample was peripheral blood, taken 28 days after the second dose of the MenACWY control vaccine. The TCR comes from an adult who received the MenACWY meningococcal vaccine as a control. The CDR3 here is CASSHESWSRGQFF. In DNA, the CDR3 is TGTGCCAGCAGCCACGAATCGTGGTCTAGGGGGCAGTTCTTC.